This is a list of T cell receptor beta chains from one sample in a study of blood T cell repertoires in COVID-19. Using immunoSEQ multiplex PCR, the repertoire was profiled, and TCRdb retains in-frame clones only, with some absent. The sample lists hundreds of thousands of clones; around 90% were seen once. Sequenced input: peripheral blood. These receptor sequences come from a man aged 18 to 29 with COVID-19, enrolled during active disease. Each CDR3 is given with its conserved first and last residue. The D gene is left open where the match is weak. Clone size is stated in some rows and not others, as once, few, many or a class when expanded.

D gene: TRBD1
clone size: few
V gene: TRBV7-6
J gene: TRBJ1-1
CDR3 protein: CASSSTGVEAFF
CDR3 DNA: TGTGCCAGCAGCTCCACAGGGGTTGAAGCTTTCTTT

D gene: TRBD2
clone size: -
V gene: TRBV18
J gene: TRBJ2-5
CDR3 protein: CASSLGLAGVETQYF
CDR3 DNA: TGTGCCAGCTCACTAGGACTAGCGGGAGTAGAGACCCAGTACTTC

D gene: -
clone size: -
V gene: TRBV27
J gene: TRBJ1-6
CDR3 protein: CASRAGLRPGSPLHF
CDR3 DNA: TGTGCCAGCAGGGCAGGGTTACGACCAGGTTCACCCCTCCACTTT

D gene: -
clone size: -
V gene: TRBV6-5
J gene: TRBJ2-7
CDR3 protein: CASAGKTYEQYF
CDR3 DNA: TGTGCCAGCGCCGGGAAAACCTACGAGCAGTACTTC

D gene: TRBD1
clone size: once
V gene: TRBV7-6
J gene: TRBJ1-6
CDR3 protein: CASSLEPSDRVFNSPLHF
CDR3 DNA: TGTGCCAGCAGCTTAGAGCCCTCTGACAGGGTATTTAATTCACCCCTCCACTTT

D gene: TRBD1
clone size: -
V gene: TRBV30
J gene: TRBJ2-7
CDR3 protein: CAWSVSAGGEQYF
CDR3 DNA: TGTGCCTGGAGTGTATCGGCAGGGGGAGAGCAGTACTTC

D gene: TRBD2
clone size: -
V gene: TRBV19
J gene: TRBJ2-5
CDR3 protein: CASSVAGGRETQYF
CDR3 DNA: TGTGCCAGTAGTGTAGCGGGGGGTCGAGAGACCCAGTACTTC

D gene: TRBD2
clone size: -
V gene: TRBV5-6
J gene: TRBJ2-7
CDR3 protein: CASSLWTSGGAWEQYF
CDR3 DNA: TGTGCCAGCAGCCTCTGGACTAGCGGGGGGGCCTGGGAGCAGTACTTC

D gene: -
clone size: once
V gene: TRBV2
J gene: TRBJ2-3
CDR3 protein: CASSEDGSRDTQYF
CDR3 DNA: TGTGCCAGCAGTGAAGACGGTAGCCGAGATACGCAGTATTTT

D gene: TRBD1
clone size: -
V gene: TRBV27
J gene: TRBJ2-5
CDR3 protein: CASRRTGRETQYF
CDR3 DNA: TGTGCCAGCAGACGGACAGGGCGAGAGACCCAGTACTTC

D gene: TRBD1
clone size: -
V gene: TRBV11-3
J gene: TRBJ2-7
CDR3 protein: CASSSAIRDSLYEQYF
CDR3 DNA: TGTGCCAGCAGCTCAGCTATCCGGGACAGTCTCTACGAGCAGTACTTC

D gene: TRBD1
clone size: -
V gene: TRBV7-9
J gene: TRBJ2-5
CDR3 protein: CASRGTGKETQYF
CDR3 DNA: TGTGCCAGCAGGGGGACAGGGAAAGAGACCCAGTACTTC

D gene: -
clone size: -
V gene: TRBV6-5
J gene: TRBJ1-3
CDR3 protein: CASSLTVPASGNTIYF
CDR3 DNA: TGTGCCAGCAGTTTGACAGTGCCTGCCTCTGGAAACACCATATATTTT

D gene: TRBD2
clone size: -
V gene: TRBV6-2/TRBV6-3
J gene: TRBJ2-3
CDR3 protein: CASSSRTSHIDTQYF
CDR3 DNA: TGTGCCAGCAGTTCGCGGACTAGCCACATAGATACGCAGTATTTT

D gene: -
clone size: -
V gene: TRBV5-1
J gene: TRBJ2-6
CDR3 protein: CASSLLSQTGPSGANVLTF
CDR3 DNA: TGCGCCAGCAGCTTGTTGTCTCAGACAGGACCCTCTGGGGCCAACGTCCTGACTTTC

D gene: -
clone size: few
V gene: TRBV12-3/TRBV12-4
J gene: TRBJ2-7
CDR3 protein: CASSFYPEDEQYF
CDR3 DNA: TGTGCCAGCAGTTTCTATCCTGAGGACGAGCAGTACTTC

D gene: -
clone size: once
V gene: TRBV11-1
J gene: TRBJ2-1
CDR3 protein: CASSPRTDFNEQFF
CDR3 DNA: TGTGCCAGCAGCCCCCGGACAGACTTCAATGAGCAGTTCTTC

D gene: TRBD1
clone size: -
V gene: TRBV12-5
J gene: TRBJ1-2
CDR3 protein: CASGGGQADYGYTF
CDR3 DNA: TGTGCTAGTGGTGGGGGACAGGCCGACTATGGCTACACCTTC

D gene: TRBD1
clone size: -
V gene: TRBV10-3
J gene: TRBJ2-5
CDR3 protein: CAIRDRGETQYF
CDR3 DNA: TGTGCCATCAGAGACAGGGGGGAGACCCAGTACTTC

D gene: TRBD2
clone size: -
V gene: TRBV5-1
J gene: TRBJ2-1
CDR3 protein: CASSSTSGNYNEQFF
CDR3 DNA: TGCGCCAGCAGTTCGACTAGCGGGAACTACAATGAGCAGTTCTTC

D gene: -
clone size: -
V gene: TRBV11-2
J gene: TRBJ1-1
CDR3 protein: CASSLFGGRDTEAFF
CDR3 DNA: TGTGCCAGCAGCTTATTCGGGGGTAGAGACACTGAAGCTTTCTTT

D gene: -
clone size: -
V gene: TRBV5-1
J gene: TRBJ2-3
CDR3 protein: CASRVTDTQYF
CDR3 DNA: TGCGCCAGCCGCGTCACAGATACGCAGTATTTT

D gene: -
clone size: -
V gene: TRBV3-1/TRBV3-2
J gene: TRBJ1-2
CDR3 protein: CASSQVGTGYTF
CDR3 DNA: TGTGCCAGCAGCCAAGTCGGTACTGGCTACACCTTC

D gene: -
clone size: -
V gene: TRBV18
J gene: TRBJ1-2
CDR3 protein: CASSPPSRSEGYTF
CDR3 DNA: TGTGCCAGCTCACCACCGTCCAGATCTGAAGGCTACACCTTC

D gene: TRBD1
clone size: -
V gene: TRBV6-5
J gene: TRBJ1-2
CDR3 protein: CASSYAGDRGYGYTF
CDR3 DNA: TGTGCCAGCAGTTACGCCGGGGACAGAGGCTATGGCTACACCTTC

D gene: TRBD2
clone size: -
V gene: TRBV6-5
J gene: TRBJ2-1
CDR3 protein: CASSSFSGGAYNEQFF
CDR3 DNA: TGTGCCAGCAGTTCCTTTAGCGGGGGCGCGTACAATGAGCAGTTCTTC

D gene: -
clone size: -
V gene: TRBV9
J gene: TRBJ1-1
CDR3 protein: CASSTAGGPTEAFF
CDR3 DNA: TGTGCCAGCAGCACTGCCGGGGGTCCAACTGAAGCTTTCTTT

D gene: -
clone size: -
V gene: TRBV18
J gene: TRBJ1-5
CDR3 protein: CASSPTLEGPQHF
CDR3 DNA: TGTGCCAGCTCACCCACCCTCGAGGGGCCCCAGCATTTT

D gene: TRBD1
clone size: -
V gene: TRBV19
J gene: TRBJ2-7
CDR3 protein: CASSTATGTEFYEQYF
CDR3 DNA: TGTGCCAGTAGCACTGCTACCGGGACAGAATTTTACGAGCAGTACTTC

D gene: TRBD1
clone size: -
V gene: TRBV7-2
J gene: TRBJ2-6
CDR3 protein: CASSAGQGSGANVLTF
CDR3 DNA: TGTGCCAGCAGCGCCGGACAGGGGTCTGGGGCCAACGTCCTGACTTTC

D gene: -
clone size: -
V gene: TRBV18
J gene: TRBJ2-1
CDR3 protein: CASSVDSFEQFF
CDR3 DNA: TGTGCCAGCTCAGTCGACAGTTTCGAGCAGTTCTTC

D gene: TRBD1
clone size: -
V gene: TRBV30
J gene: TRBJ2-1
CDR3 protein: CAWSTGGSSYNEQFF
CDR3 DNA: TGTGCCTGGAGCACAGGGGGGAGCTCCTACAATGAGCAGTTCTTC

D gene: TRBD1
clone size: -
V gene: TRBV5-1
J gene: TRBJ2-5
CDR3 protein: CASSARTGSSQETQYF
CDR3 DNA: TGCGCCAGCAGCGCAAGGACAGGGAGTAGTCAAGAGACCCAGTACTTC

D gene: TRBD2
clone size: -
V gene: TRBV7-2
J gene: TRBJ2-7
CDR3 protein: CASSFPASTSGSHEQYF
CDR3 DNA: TGTGCCAGCAGCTTCCCCGCCTCGACTAGCGGGAGCCACGAGCAGTACTTC

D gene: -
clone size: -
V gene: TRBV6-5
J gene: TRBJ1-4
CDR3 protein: CASSLRASREKLFF
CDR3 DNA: TGTGCCAGCAGTCTACGAGCGTCAAGGGAAAAACTGTTTTTT

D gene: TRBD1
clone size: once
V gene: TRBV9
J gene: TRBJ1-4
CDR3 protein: CASSDGTGAHEKLFF
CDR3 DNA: TGTGCCAGCAGCGATGGGACAGGGGCACATGAAAAACTGTTTTTT

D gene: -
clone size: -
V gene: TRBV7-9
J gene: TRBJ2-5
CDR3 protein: CASSLALGPNQETQYF
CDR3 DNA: TGTGCCAGCAGCTTAGCACTCGGTCCCAACCAAGAGACCCAGTACTTC

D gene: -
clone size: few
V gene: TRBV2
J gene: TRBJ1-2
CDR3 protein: CASSEQGIYGYTF
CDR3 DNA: TGTGCCAGCAGTGAACAGGGAATCTATGGCTACACCTTC

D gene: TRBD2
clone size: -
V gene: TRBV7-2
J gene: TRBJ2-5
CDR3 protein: CASSSRTSEAETQYF
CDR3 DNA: TGTGCCAGCAGCTCCAGGACTAGCGAGGCGGAGACCCAGTACTTC

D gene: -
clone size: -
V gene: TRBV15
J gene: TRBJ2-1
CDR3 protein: CATSRGEIAAHEQFF
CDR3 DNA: TGTGCCACCAGCAGAGGTGAGATAGCAGCCCATGAGCAGTTCTTC

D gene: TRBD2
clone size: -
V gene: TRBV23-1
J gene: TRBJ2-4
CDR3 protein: CASSPFSSAGENIQYF
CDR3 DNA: TGCGCCAGCAGTCCCTTTTCTTCGGCGGGGGAAAACATTCAGTACTTC

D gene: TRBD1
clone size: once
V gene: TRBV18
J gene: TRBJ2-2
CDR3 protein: CASSPGQGVTGELFF
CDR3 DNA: TGTGCCAGCTCCCCTGGACAGGGGGTCACCGGGGAGCTGTTTTTT

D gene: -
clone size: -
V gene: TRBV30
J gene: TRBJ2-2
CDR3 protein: CAWKRDAGELFF
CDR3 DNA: TGTGCCTGGAAGAGGGATGCCGGGGAGCTGTTTTTT

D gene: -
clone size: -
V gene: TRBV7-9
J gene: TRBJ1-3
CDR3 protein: CASSFSGTNRNTIYF
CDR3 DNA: TGTGCCAGCAGCTTCTCTGGGACAAATCGTAACACCATATATTTT

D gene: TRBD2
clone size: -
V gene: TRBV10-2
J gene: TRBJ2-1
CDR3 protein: CASSVGGISYNEQFF
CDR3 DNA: TGCGCCAGCAGTGTCGGGGGGATCTCCTACAATGAGCAGTTCTTC

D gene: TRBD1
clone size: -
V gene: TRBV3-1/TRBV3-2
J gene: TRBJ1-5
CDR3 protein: CASSQGAGQDITLRNQPQHF
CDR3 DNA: TGTGCCAGCAGCCAGGGGGCTGGACAGGATATTACTCTGCGCAATCAGCCCCAGCATTTT

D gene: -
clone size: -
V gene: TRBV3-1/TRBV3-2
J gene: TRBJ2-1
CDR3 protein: CASSQNPALARYNEQFF
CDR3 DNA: TGTGCCAGCAGCCAGAACCCAGCGCTAGCCCGTTACAATGAGCAGTTCTTC

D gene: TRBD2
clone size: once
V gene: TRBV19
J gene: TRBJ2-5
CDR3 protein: CASSIDWLAGSETQYF
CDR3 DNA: TGTGCCAGTAGTATAGATTGGCTAGCGGGGTCAGAGACCCAGTACTTC

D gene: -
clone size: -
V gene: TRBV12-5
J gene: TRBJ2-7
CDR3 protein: CASGLGSAYEQYF
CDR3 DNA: TGTGCTAGTGGTTTGGGGTCGGCCTACGAGCAGTACTTC